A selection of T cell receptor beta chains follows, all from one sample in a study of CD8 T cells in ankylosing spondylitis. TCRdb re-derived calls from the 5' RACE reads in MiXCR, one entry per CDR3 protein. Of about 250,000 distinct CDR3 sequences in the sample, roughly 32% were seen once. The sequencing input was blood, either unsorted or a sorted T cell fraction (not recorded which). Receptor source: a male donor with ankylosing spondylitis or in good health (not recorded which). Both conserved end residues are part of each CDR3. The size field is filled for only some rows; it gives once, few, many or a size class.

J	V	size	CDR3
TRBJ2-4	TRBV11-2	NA	CASSTLLGILAKNIQYF
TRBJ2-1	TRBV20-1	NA	CSAILTGTSGDDEQFF
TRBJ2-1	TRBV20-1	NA	CSASYQGAYNEQFF
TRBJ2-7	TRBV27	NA	CASSLWGQGNPYEQYF
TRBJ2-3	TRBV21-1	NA	CASSKDLAGGSDTQYF
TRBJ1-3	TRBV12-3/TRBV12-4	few	CASRSGQASNTIYF
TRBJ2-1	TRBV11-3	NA	CASSFGLGEQFF
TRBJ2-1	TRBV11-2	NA	CASSFSGPPGYNEQFF
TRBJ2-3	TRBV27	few	CASSSTWAGTSGGAIPDTQYF
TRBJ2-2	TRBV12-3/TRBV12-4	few	CASSGGLATAGELFF
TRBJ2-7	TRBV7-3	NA	CASSLQGDYEQYF
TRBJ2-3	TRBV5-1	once	CASSPPDSPSGTDTQYF
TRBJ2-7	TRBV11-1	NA	CASKLRNRDNEQYF
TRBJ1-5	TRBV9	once	CASSVGVGNQPQHF
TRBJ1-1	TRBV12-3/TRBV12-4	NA	CASSSLGQTNTEAFF
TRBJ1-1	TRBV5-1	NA	CASSPAGGVTEAFF
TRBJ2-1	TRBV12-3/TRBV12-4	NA	CASSLTYLGGDEQFF
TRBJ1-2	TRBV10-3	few	CAISESLWGGYGYTF
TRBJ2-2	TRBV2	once	CASSDPRAVTGELFF
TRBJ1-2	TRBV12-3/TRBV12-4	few	CATRGGHRYNYGYTF
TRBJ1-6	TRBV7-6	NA	CASSLDPRGGAYNSPLHF
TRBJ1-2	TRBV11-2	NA	CASSAASGTGDGYTF
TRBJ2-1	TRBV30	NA	CAWSLTGWGEQFF
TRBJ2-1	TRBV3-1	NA	CASSHSGQGNEQFF
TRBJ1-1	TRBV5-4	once	CASFAGARGGTEAFF
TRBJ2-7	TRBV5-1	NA	CASSPGGQDYEQYF
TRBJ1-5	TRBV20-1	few	CSARPQPRDRGAWGNQPQHF
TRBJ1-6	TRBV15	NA	CATSSHRKPPLHF
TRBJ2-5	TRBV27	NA	CASLSPGRETQYF
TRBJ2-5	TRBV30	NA	CAWSPGVETQYF
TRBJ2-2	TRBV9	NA	CASSVSGDTSGELFF
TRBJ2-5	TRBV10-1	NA	CASSESRNLEGRGETQYF
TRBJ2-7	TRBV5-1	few	CASSLEPTGSSSYEQYF
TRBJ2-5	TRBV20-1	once	CSAPPGAGSWETQYF
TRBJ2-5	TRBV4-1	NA	CASSQDLIAPWETQYF
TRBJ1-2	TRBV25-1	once	CASSGGGYTF
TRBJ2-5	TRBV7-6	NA	CASSPSTWETQYF
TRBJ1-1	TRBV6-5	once	CASSSPGSTEAFF
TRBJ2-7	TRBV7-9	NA	CASSLVVAGVHEQYF
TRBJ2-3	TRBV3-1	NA	CASSSSGDGTDTQYF
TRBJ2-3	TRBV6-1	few	CASHRGGRTDTQYF